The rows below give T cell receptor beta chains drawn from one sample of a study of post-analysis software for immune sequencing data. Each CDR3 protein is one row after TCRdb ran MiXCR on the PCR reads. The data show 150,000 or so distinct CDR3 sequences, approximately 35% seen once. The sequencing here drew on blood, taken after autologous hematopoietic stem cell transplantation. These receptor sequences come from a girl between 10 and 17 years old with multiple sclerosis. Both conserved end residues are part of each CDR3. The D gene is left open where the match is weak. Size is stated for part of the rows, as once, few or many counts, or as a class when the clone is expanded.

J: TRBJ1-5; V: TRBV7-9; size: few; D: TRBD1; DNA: TGTGCCAGCAGCCTACAGGGGTTCGGGCAGCCCCAGCATTTT; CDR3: CASSLQGFGQPQHF
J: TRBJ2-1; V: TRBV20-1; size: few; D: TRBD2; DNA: TGCAGTGCTAGAGACATAGCGGGAGACTACAATGAGCAGTTCTTC; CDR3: CSARDIAGDYNEQFF
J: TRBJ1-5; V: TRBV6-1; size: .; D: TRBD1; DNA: TGTGCCAGCAGCCCTAAGGGTGGGACAGGGGGCCATAGCAATCAGCCCCAGCATTTT; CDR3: CASSPKGGTGGHSNQPQHF
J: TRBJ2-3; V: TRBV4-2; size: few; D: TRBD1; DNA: TGTGCCAGCAGCCAGCGGACAGGACGAGCGCAGTATTTT; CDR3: CASSQRTGRAQYF
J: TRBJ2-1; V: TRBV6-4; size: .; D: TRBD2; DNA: TGTGCCAGCACCGCACTAGCGGGAGAAGGCAATGAGCAGTTCTTC; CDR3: CASTALAGEGNEQFF
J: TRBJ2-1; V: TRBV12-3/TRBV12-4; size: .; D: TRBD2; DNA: TGTGCCAGCAGGCGGACTAGCGGGAAGAGCTCCTACAATGAGCAGTTCTTC; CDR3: CASRRTSGKSSYNEQFF
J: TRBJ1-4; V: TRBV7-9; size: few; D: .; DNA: TGTGCCAGCAGCACGCTATTGCGTATAGCAACTAATGAAAAACTGTTTTTT; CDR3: CASSTLLRIATNEKLFF
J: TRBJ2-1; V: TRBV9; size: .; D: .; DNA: TGCGCCAGCAGCGCCACGACTAGTTATGAGCAGTTCTTC; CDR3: CASSATTSYEQFF
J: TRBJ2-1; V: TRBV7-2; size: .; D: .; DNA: TGTGCCAGCAGCTCCCGAGGTGAGCGGCTTCTTTACAATGAGCAGTTCTTC; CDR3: CASSSRGERLLYNEQFF
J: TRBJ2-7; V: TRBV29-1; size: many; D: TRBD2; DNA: TGCAGCATTGCTAGCGGGAGCGGGTACGAGCAGTACTTC; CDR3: CSIASGSGYEQYF
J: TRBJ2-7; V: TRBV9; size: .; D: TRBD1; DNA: TGTGCCAGCAGCGGAGGGTGGGGACAGGCGGTCTACGAGCAGTACTTC; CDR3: CASSGGWGQAVYEQYF
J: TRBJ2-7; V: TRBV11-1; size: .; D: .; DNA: TGTGCCAGCAGTTATACAGGGAGCTACGAGCAGTACTTC; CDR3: CASSYTGSYEQYF
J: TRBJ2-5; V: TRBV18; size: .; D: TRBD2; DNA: TGTGCCAGCTCAGAGGGACTAGCGCTACAAGAGACCCAGTACTTC; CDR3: CASSEGLALQETQYF
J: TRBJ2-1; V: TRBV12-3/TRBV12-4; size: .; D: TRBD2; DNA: TGTGCCAGCAGTTTAAGGGCGACTAGCGACTCCTACAATGAGCAGTTCTTC; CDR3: CASSLRATSDSYNEQFF
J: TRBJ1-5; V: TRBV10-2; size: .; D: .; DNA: TGCGCCAGCAGTGATGGAGGGTGGGGGGTTTACCCCCAGCATTTT; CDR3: CASSDGGWGVYPQHF
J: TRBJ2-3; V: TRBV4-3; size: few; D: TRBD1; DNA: TGCGCCAGCAGCCATTCCGGGACAGGGACAACAGATACGCAGTATTTT; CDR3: CASSHSGTGTTDTQYF
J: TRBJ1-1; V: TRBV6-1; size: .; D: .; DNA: TGTGCCAGCAGTGACCCGACCTGGGCCGACACTGAAGCTTTCTTT; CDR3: CASSDPTWADTEAFF
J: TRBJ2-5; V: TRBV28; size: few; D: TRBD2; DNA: TGTGCCAGCAGTTTAGGGACCAAAGCGGGAGTTGAGACCCAGTACTTC; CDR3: CASSLGTKAGVETQYF
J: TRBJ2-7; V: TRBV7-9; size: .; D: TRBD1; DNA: TGTGCCAGCAGCTTAGGTTACGGCCGGGGACAGGACATCTACGAGCAGTACTTC; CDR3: CASSLGYGRGQDIYEQYF
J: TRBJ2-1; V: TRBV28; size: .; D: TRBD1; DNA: TGTGCCAGCAGGATACTCACGGGACAGGCGTACAATGAGCAGTTCTTC; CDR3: CASRILTGQAYNEQFF
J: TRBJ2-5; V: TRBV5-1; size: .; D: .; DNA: TGCGCCAGCAGCCGGCGGACCGCGCAAGAGACCCAGTACTTC; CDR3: CASSRRTAQETQYF
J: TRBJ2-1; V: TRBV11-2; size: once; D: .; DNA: TGTGCCAGCAGCTTAATATTATCAGATGAGCAGTTCTTC; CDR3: CASSLILSDEQFF
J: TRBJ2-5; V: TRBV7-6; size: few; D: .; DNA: TGTGCCAGCAGCCACGTGGGAGGCGGGGAAGAGACCCAGTACTTC; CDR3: CASSHVGGGEETQYF
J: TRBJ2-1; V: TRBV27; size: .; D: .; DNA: TGTGCCAGCAGTTTACGAGGGGCGACGCCACCGAAATACAATGAGCAGTTCTTC; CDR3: CASSLRGATPPKYNEQFF
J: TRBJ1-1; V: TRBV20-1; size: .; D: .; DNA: TGCAGTGCCAATTCACAGGGTCACTTTGAAGCTTTCTTT; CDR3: CSANSQGHFEAFF
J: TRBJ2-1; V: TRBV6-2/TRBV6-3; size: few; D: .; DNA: TGTGCCAGCAGTGGCGGCCGGAGCGGTTACAATGAGCAGTTCTTC; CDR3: CASSGGRSGYNEQFF
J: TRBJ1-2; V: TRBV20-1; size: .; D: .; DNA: TGCAGTGCTAGAGTGTCGGGGGCCAGTTACGCAACTAACTATGGCTACACCTTC; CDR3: CSARVSGASYATNYGYTF
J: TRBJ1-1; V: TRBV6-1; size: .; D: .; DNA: TGTGCCAGCAGTGAAGTAGTGATGAACACTGAAGCTTTCTTT; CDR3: CASSEVVMNTEAFF
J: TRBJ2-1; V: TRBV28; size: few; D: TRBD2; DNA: TGTGCCAGCAGTTTGGGGACTAGCGGGAGGGCCGGGAACTACAATGAGCAGTTCTTC; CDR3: CASSLGTSGRAGNYNEQFF
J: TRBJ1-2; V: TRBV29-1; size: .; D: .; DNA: TGCAGCGTTGAAGATCCCAGCAACTATGGCTACACCTTC; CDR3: CSVEDPSNYGYTF
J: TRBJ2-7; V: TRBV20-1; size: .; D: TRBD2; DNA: TGCAGTCCAACTAGCGGGAGCGAGCAGTACTTC; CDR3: CSPTSGSEQYF
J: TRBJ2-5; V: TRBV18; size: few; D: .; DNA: TGTGCCAGCTCACCCCGTGCGGGGGCCCCAGAGACCCAGTACTTC; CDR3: CASSPRAGAPETQYF
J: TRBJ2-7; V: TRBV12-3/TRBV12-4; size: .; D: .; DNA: TGTGCCAGCAGTTTATCTTTCGTGGGAGAGCAGTACTTC; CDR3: CASSLSFVGEQYF
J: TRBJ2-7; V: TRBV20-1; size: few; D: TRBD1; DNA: TGCAGTGCCGCACTCCCCGGGACAGGGGTCTTGGAGCAGTACTTC; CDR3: CSAALPGTGVLEQYF
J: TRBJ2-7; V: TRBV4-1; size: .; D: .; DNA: TGCGCCAGCAGCCAAGACCTGGACGGTTCCTACGAGCAGTACTTC; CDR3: CASSQDLDGSYEQYF
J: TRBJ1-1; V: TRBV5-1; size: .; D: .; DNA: TGCGCCAGCAGCATCGGGACAAGGGACACTGAAGCTTTCTTT; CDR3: CASSIGTRDTEAFF
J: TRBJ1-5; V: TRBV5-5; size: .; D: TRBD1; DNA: TGTGCCAGCAGCTTGGGACAGGGGGATGGAAATCAGCCCCAGCATTTT; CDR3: CASSLGQGDGNQPQHF
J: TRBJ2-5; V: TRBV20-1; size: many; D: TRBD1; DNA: TGCAGTGCTAGACAGGGGGCCCTACCTTTCCAAGAGACCCAGTACTTC; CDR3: CSARQGALPFQETQYF
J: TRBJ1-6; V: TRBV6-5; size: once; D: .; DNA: TGTGCCAGCAAGGCTAGCGGGAGCTCCTATAATTCACCCCTCCACTTT; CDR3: CASKASGSSYNSPLHF
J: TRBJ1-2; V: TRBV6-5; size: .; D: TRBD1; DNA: TGTGCCAGCAGTTACTCGACAGGGTCCGGCTACACCTTC; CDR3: CASSYSTGSGYTF
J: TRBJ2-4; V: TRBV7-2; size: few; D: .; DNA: TGTGCCAGCAGCTTAGGAGCGGGAGCCAAAAACATTCAGTACTTC; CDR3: CASSLGAGAKNIQYF
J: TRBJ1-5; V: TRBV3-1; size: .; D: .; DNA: TGTGCCAGCAGCCAATCGGGGCGAGATCAGCCCCAGCATTTT; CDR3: CASSQSGRDQPQHF
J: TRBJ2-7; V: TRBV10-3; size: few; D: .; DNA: TGTGCCATCAGTGGTGGGCCGCCTGGGGAGCAGTACTTC; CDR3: CAISGGPPGEQYF
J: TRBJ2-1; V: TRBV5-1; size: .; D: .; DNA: TGCGCCAGCAGCTTGGAGGGGAGGCCGGTCGATGAGCAGTTCTTC; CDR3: CASSLEGRPVDEQFF
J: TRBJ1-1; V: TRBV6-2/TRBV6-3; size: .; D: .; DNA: TGTGCCAGCAGTTACCGCCTCCCGGGGAGGGGGTTTGGGATTGACACTGAAGCTTTCTTT; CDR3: CASSYRLPGRGFGIDTEAFF
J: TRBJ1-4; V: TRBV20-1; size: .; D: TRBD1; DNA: TGCAGTGCCCCAACAGGGGGCCGTGAAAAACTGTTTTTT; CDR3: CSAPTGGREKLFF
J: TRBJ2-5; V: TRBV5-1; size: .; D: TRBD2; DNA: TGCGCCAGCAATAGCGGGAGGCAAGAGACCCAGTACTTC; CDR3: CASNSGRQETQYF
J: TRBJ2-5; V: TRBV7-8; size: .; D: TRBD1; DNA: TGTGCCAGCAGTCCGGGACAGTCCTATGGAAAAGGGCAGTACTTC; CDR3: CASSPGQSYGKGQYF
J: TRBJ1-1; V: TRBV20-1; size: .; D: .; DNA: TGCAGTGCTAGGGCAGGACTGGGGAACACTGAAGCTTTCTTT; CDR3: CSARAGLGNTEAFF
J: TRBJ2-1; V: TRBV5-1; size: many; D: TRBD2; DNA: TGCGCCAGCAGCTTGCTCAGACTAGCGGGAGGGCAGGACAATGAGCAGTTCTTC; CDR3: CASSLLRLAGGQDNEQFF
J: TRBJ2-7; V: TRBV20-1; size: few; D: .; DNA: TGCAGTGCTAGAGTACAGGGTAGCGACGAGCAGTACTTC; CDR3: CSARVQGSDEQYF
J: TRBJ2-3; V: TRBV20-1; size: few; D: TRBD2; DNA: TGCAGTGCCCATATCGGGACTAGCGGCACAGATACGCAGTATTTT; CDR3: CSAHIGTSGTDTQYF
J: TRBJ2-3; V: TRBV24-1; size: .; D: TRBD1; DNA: TGTGCCACCAGTGATGTTACAGGGGCAGATACGCAGTATTTT; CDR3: CATSDVTGADTQYF
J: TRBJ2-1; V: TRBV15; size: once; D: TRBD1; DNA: TGTGCCACCAGCAGAGGGGACAGACGCAATGAGCAGTTCTTC; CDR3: CATSRGDRRNEQFF
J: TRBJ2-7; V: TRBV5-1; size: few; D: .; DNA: TGCGCCAGCAGCCTGGGAGCTGGAGACTACGAGCAGTACTTC; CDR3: CASSLGAGDYEQYF
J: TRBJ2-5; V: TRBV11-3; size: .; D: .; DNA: TGTGCCAGCAGAAGCGGACAAGAGACCCAGTACTTC; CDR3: CASRSGQETQYF
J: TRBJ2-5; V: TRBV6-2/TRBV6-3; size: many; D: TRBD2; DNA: TGTGCCAGCAGACTCTTGGGACTAGCGGGAGGCCAAGAGACCCAGTACTTC; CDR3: CASRLLGLAGGQETQYF
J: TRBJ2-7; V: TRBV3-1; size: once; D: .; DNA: TGTGCCAGCAGGACCGACGTACTCCCCTACGAGCAGTACTTC; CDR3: CASRTDVLPYEQYF